This T cell receptor (beta chain) was sequenced in a study of T-cell reconstitution after alpha-beta-depleted transplantation in children. Ten or more counts support this clonotype. The TCRbeta library was prepared with unique molecular identifiers. TCRdb processed the PCR reads anew with MiXCR; each CDR3 protein has one entry. The table has some 500,000 distinct CDR3 sequences, about 17% seen once. This CDR3 comprises 14 residues. Per the germline V gene, CDR1 is SGHRS and CDR2 is YFSETQ. Trimming removed 0 bases from V and 3 bases from J, with 10 bases in between. This receptor was taken from a human donor who donated a stem cell graft to a child with acute lymphoblastic leukemia. The sample in question was PBMCs from the stem cell graft donor, obtained from the stem cell graft. The chain combines TRBV5-1 with TRBJ2-7; D possibly corresponds to TRBD2 (5 bases). The CDR3 here is CASSLDAGLYEQYF. Here the CDR3 DNA reads TGCGCCAGCAGCTTGGATGCTGGACTCTACGAGCAGTACTTC.